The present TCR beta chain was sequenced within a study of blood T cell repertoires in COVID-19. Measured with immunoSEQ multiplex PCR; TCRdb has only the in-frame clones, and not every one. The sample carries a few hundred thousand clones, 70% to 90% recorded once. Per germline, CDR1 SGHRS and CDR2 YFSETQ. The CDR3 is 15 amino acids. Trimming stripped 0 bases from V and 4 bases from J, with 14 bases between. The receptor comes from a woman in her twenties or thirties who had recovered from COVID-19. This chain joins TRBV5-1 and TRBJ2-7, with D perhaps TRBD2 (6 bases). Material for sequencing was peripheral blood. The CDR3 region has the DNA TGCGCCAGCAGCTTGGAATCGGGGGTTGTTTACGAGCAGTACTTC. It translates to CASSLESGVVYEQYF.